The sequence of this T cell receptor (beta chain) was determined in a study of blood T cell repertoires in COVID-19. There are 13 residues in the CDR3. V was clipped by 4 bases and J by 4 bases, with 10 bases between them. Original methodology: Scientists estimated how many nucleated cells there were by amplifying reference gene primers. Only in-frame clones appear in the TCRdb table, and some are missing; sequencing was by immunoSEQ multiplex PCR. The V and J calls and clone size were taken over from that table, and D and trimming were inferred from the DNA. The sample has about 130,000 clones; about 75% are singletons.

Input material: peripheral blood. The TCR was taken from a man at least 80 years old with acute or convalescent COVID-19. The genes are TRBV12-3 or TRBV12-4 and TRBJ1-2; D uncertain. The CDR3 loop is CASSSAGIYGYTF. CDR3 in DNA: TGTGCCAGCAGTTCCGCCGGGATCTATGGCTACACCTTC.